This T cell receptor beta chain is from a study of blood T cell repertoires in COVID-19. At the level of the study: Sites in the United States, Italy and Spain provided acute and convalescent COVID-19 samples. PBMCs, B-cell-depleted T cells, or T cells were the source of the cDNA or gDNA that made up the material.

The CDR3 contains 14 residues. V trimming: 3 bases; J trimming: 6 bases; junction bases outside the gene matches: 4. Germline CDR1 LNHDA, CDR2 SQIVND (reference sequence). As processed by the authors: The assay estimated nucleated cells by amplifying reference gene primers. Assay: immunoSEQ multiplex PCR; the TCRdb copy retains only in-frame clones and omits some. D and trimming were read from the DNA, whereas the V and J calls and clone size are those reported in that table. The table includes some 320,000 clones, about 92% detected once. This study enrolled people aged 18 to 89 from about 24 US geographic areas.

V and J are TRBV19 and TRBJ1-2; 10 bases are shared with TRBD1. Source material: PBMCs or T cells enriched from blood (not recorded which). The origin of this receptor is a man aged 55 to 69 who had recovered from COVID-19. In DNA, the CDR3 is TGTGCCAGTAGTATGATTGGGACAGGGGATGGCTACACCTTC. It yields the protein CASSMIGTGDGYTF.